The present TCR beta chain was sequenced within a study of siplizumab effects on memory and regulatory T cells. For the study at large: Mixed lymphocyte reactions were matched in twos, containing siplizumab at around 0.99 ug/mL or lacking drug.

The mixed lymphocyte reaction cells were held in coculture (37°C) for 6 days. CFSE-stained responder and Violet Dye-stained stimulator PBMCs were mixed 1:1. The germline CDR1 and CDR2 sequences are SGHTA and FQGTGA. The CDR3 runs to 14 residues. Trimming took off 5 bases at V and 3 bases at J, with 8 bases between the two ends. In this sample, this clone is medium-sized. The antigen is undetermined. Assays covered 100,000 or so TCR templates per sample. Here immunoSEQ multiplex PCR was the method, and the copy in TCRdb shows in-frame clones only, minus some. The table includes approximately 20,000 clones, around 40% detected once.

The specimen was CFSE-low (dividing) CD4+ T cells sorted from an allogeneic mixed lymphocyte reaction. The receptor was derived from a human donor in good health; the cells came from an allogeneic mixed lymphocyte reaction. Some clones in this sample may be carry-over from other donors' samples. The V and J genes are TRBV7-3 and TRBJ2-6; perhaps TRBD1 as D (5 bases). CDR3 amino acids: CASSDRRGANVLTF. The CDR3 DNA reads TGTGCCAGCAGCGACAGACGTGGGGCCAACGTCCTGACTTTC. The whole variable domain, remainder taken from reference TRBV7-3 and TRBJ2-6, is GAGVSQTPSNKVTEKGKYVELRCDPISGHTALYWYRQSLGQGPEFLIYFQGTGAADDSGLPNDRFFAVRPEGSVSTLKIQRTERGDSAVYLCASSDRRGANVLTFGAGSRLTVL.